These T cell receptor beta chains were read from a single sample in a study of cytomegalovirus exposure and HLA in healthy donors. The data were produced by immunoSEQ multiplex PCR, yet TCRdb's version contains in-frame clones alone and is incomplete. The sample carries fewer than 250,000 clones, 80% recorded once. The sample was PBMCs. These receptors originate from a woman aged 40 to 50 in good health and CMV-seronegative. Each CDR3 is given with its conserved first and last residue. A D gene is named only where the DNA matches it firmly. Clone size is given for some rows only: seen once, a few or many times, or a class if the clone is expanded.

v_call,j_call,clone_size,d_call,cdr3_nt,cdr3_aa
TRBV25-1,TRBJ1-2,-,-,TGTGCCAGCAGTGGTCCACAGGTTACGGACTATGGCTACACCTTC,CASSGPQVTDYGYTF
TRBV7-2,TRBJ1-5,-,-,TGTGCCAGCAGCTTAGCGGGGGGGGGCGGACAGCCCCAGCATTTT,CASSLAGGGGQPQHF
TRBV30,TRBJ2-2,-,TRBD1,TGTGCCTGGGGGACAGGCAACGGGGAGCTGTTTTTT,CAWGTGNGELFF
TRBV28,TRBJ2-7,few,TRBD1,TGTGCCAGCAGTTCACCCGGGACAGGGGGCATCTACGAGCAGTACTTC,CASSSPGTGGIYEQYF
TRBV9,TRBJ2-1,-,-,TGTGCCAGCAGCGTAAGAGCGGTCTCCTACAATGAGCAGTTCTTC,CASSVRAVSYNEQFF
TRBV11-2,TRBJ2-3,-,-,TGTGCCAGCAGCTTAACTTTCGAGGTGGCAGATACGCAGTATTTT,CASSLTFEVADTQYF
TRBV7-3,TRBJ1-1,-,-,TGTGCCAGCAGCTTAACTCGCGAGACTGAAGCTTTCTTT,CASSLTRETEAFF
TRBV7-2,TRBJ2-4,-,-,TGTGCTAGCAGCTCGACAGGAGTAGCCAAAAACATTCAGTACTTC,CASSSTGVAKNIQYF
TRBV18,TRBJ1-1,-,-,TGTGCCAGCTCACCATCCGCAGGCGCGAACACTGAAGCTTTCTTT,CASSPSAGANTEAFF
TRBV7-3,TRBJ2-2,few,TRBD1,TGTGCCAGCAGCTTTGGACAGGGATTCGGGGAGCTGTTTTTT,CASSFGQGFGELFF
TRBV5-4,TRBJ2-1,-,TRBD2,TGTGCCAGCAGTACTAGCGGGGTGAGCTCCTACAATGAGCAGTTCTTC,CASSTSGVSSYNEQFF
TRBV6-1,TRBJ1-1,-,-,TGTGCCAGCAGTGAGGCAGGCGACGAAGCTTTCTTT,CASSEAGDEAFF
TRBV7-2,TRBJ2-1,-,TRBD2,TGTGCCAGCAGCTACGGTTCTAGCGGGGGGAATGAGCAGTTCTTC,CASSYGSSGGNEQFF
TRBV4-3,TRBJ2-6,many,-,TGCGCCAGCAGCCACCGGGACACCGCTTCTGGGGCCAACGTCCTGACTTTC,CASSHRDTASGANVLTF
TRBV29-1,TRBJ1-5,-,-,TGCAGCGTCTATGACAGTAGCAATCAGCCCCAGCATTTT,CSVYDSSNQPQHF
TRBV15,TRBJ1-1,-,TRBD1,TGTGCCACCAGCCTAATAACAGGGGTCACTGAAGCTTTCTTT,CATSLITGVTEAFF
TRBV6-5,TRBJ2-7,-,TRBD1,TGTGCCAGCAGTTACTCGGGACAGGGGGTCTACGAGCAGTACTTC,CASSYSGQGVYEQYF
TRBV13,TRBJ2-2,once,TRBD2,TGTGCCAGCAGCTCCCAGACTAGCAGCAACACCGGGGAGCTGTTTTTT,CASSSQTSSNTGELFF
TRBV9,TRBJ2-2,once,TRBD2,TGTGCCAGCAGCGTAGCCCCTCTAGCGGCTGGGACCGGGGAGCTGTTTTTT,CASSVAPLAAGTGELFF
TRBV7-2,TRBJ2-4,-,TRBD1,TGTGCCAGCAGCTTAACGGACAGGGCTAACATTCAGTACTTC,CASSLTDRANIQYF
TRBV27,TRBJ2-2,few,-,TGTGCCAGCAGTATCACGACATGGACCGGGGAGCTGTTTTTT,CASSITTWTGELFF
TRBV29-1,TRBJ1-2,few,TRBD1,TGCAGCGTGGAGACAGGGTACGTCGGCTATGGCTACACCTTC,CSVETGYVGYGYTF
TRBV9,TRBJ1-2,once,-,TGTGCCAGCAGCGTAGGACCGGGGGTCGACTATGGCTACACCTTC,CASSVGPGVDYGYTF
TRBV11-3,TRBJ1-1,-,TRBD1,TGTGCCAGCAGCTACAGGGGACCAAACACTGAAGCTTTCTTT,CASSYRGPNTEAFF
TRBV19,TRBJ2-3,-,TRBD2,TGTGCCAGTAGTAGTTACGGGACTAGCGGGAGTTCAGATACGCAGTATTTT,CASSSYGTSGSSDTQYF
TRBV7-6,TRBJ1-5,-,-,TGTGCCAGCGGAGGACAGAATCAGCCCCAGCATTTT,CASGGQNQPQHF
TRBV2,TRBJ2-2,-,-,TGTGCCAGCAGTGCGTACAGGGGAGGTACCGGGGAGCTGTTTTTT,CASSAYRGGTGELFF
TRBV5-4,TRBJ2-5,-,TRBD2,TGTGCCAGCAGCTCGGGGGGGGAGACCCAGTACTTC,CASSSGGETQYF
TRBV19,TRBJ1-5,-,-,TGTGCCAGTAGTATAGGCGGAGGGTGGTCAGATCAGCCCCAGCATTTT,CASSIGGGWSDQPQHF
TRBV7-2,TRBJ1-6,-,TRBD1,TGTGCCAGCAGCTTAATTACAGGGGGCGCCTATAATTCACCCCTCCACTTT,CASSLITGGAYNSPLHF
TRBV25-1,TRBJ1-2,-,-,TGTGCCAGCAGTGAATATAACGAGAGGGAGGGTGGCTACACCTTC,CASSEYNEREGGYTF
TRBV7-9,TRBJ1-1,-,-,TGTGCCAGCACCGACGGGGATAGGTCTGAAGCTTTCTTT,CASTDGDRSEAFF
TRBV20-1,TRBJ2-1,-,-,TGCAGTGCTCTAATCAATGAGCAGTTCTTC,CSALINEQFF
TRBV5-4,TRBJ2-7,-,TRBD2,TGTGCCAGCAGCCCGGGGCCCTGGAGCCCTCGGACTAGCGGGGGCGAGCAGTACTTC,CASSPGPWSPRTSGGEQYF
TRBV30,TRBJ2-3,-,TRBD2,TGTGCTTGCGGGGAGGGCAAGAGCACAGATACGCAGTATTTT,CACGEGKSTDTQYF
TRBV6-5,TRBJ2-1,many,-,TGTGCCAGCAGTTACGAGTGGTTGGTCAATGAGCAGTTCTTC,CASSYEWLVNEQFF
TRBV19,TRBJ1-1,-,-,TGTGCCAGTAGTACTCTGGAGCACACTGAAGCTTTCTTT,CASSTLEHTEAFF
TRBV4-2,TRBJ1-2,few,-,TGTGCCAGCAGCCAAGGAGCGGGAATCGACACCTTC,CASSQGAGIDTF
TRBV2,TRBJ2-3,-,TRBD1,TGTGCCAGCTGGGTGGGACAGGGGGCAGATACGCAGTATTTT,CASWVGQGADTQYF
TRBV5-4,TRBJ1-1,-,-,TGTGCCAGCAGCTTGGGACAGTATCGGGCTTTCTTT,CASSLGQYRAFF
TRBV19,TRBJ1-6,-,-,TGTGCCAGTAGTATAAGGGGCCGGGACAACCATAATTCACCCCTCCACTTT,CASSIRGRDNHNSPLHF
TRBV7-9,TRBJ2-1,-,-,TGTGCCAGCAGCTTTGACACTGAGCAGTTCTTC,CASSFDTEQFF
TRBV6-5,TRBJ1-2,-,-,TGTGCCAGCCGCCCTGAGGGGGGGAGCGGCTACACCTTC,CASRPEGGSGYTF
TRBV7-3,TRBJ2-2,-,TRBD2,TGTGCCAGCAGCCCCGGACTAGCGATCACCGGGGAGCTGTTTTTT,CASSPGLAITGELFF
TRBV4-2,TRBJ1-1,-,TRBD1,TGTGCCAGCAGCCAAGATCGGGGGACAGTGAACACTGAAGCTTTCTTT,CASSQDRGTVNTEAFF
TRBV9,TRBJ1-1,once,TRBD1,TGTGCCAGCAGCCGAACGACAGGGTTATTCGCTGAAGCTTTCTTT,CASSRTTGLFAEAFF
TRBV10-3,TRBJ1-1,-,-,TGTGCCATCAGCGACTCCACTGAAGCTTTCTTT,CAISDSTEAFF
TRBV19,TRBJ1-4,-,TRBD1,TGTGCCAGTAGTAGGACAGGGGTGGGTGAAAAACTGTTTTTT,CASSRTGVGEKLFF
TRBV7-9,TRBJ2-7,-,TRBD2,TGTGCCAGCAGCTTAATCGGACTAGCGGGGGCCTACGAGCAGTACTTC,CASSLIGLAGAYEQYF
TRBV19,TRBJ1-2,-,-,TGTGCCAGTAGTATGTCAGGGTTAAGCTATGGCTACACCTTC,CASSMSGLSYGYTF
TRBV10-3,TRBJ2-2,-,TRBD2,TGTGCCATCAGTGAGAGAGCCACTAGCGGGAGAACCGGGGAGCTGTTTTTT,CAISERATSGRTGELFF
TRBV9,TRBJ2-2,once,TRBD2,TGTGCCAGCAGCGTACGCCTAGCGGGAGGGGGTAACACCGGGGAGCTGTTTTTT,CASSVRLAGGGNTGELFF
TRBV11-3,TRBJ2-1,-,-,TGTGCCAGCAGCTCCCTCCAGGGAAAAACCTACAATGAGCAGTTCTTC,CASSSLQGKTYNEQFF
TRBV29-1,TRBJ2-5,-,-,TGCAGCGTTGAAGAGTGGGCGGGAGAGACCCAGTACTTC,CSVEEWAGETQYF
TRBV19,TRBJ1-2,-,-,TGTGCCAGTAGTCAACTCTTGGGCTACACCTTC,CASSQLLGYTF
TRBV2,TRBJ1-2,few,-,TGTGCCAGCAGTAGATCGCAGGGTGCGGTAAACTATGGCTACACCTTC,CASSRSQGAVNYGYTF
TRBV7-8,TRBJ2-7,-,TRBD2,TGTGCCAGCAGCTTAGTGCTAGCGGGAGTATCCGAGCAGTACTTC,CASSLVLAGVSEQYF
TRBV5-6,TRBJ1-2,-,-,TGTGCCAGCAGCTTGTTGGCAGATTCACTAACTATGGGCTACACCTTC,CASSLLADSLTMGYTF
TRBV21-1,TRBJ1-6,-,-,TGTGCCAGCAGCGCTTTCGAGGGCTGCGGTTCACCCCTCCACTTT,CASSAFEGCGSPLHF
TRBV27,TRBJ1-1,-,TRBD1,TGTGCCAGCAGTTCCATGGACAGGGTAGGAGGTGAGACTGAAGCTTTCTTT,CASSSMDRVGGETEAFF